The 20 T cell receptor beta chains below were found in one sample sequenced in a study of cytomegalovirus exposure and HLA in healthy donors. 13 Jbeta primers and 60 Vbeta primers were used for the PCR. Clones were read by immunoSEQ multiplex PCR, and TCRdb kept only the in-frame ones, dropping some. The sample totals under 250,000 clones; its top ten clones hold around 1.1%. Sequencing was performed on PBMCs. These TCRs come from a girl aged 2-10 years in good health and CMV-seropositive.

This chain joins TRBV7-9 and TRBJ2-1; a weak D match, TRBD2 (6 bases). This CDR3 is 13 amino acids long. Germline V gene lookup returns CDR1 SEHNR and CDR2 FQNEAQ (reference sequence). The V end was cut by 7 bases, the J end by 9 bases, with 16 bases between. CDR3 in amino acids: CASTLVGRSEQFF. In DNA form, the CDR3 reads TGTGCCAGCACCCTAGTGGGGAGGAGTGAGCAGTTCTTC.

The CDR3 reads CASSSETGLNLAKNIQYF. CDR3 nucleotide sequence: TGCGCCAGCAGCTCGGAGACAGGTCTGAACCTAGCCAAAAACATTCAGTACTTC. V gene TRBV5-1 combines with J gene TRBJ2-4; D may be TRBD1 (6 bases). Germline assignment: CDR1 SGHRS and CDR2 YFSETQ. The germline V and J ends were trimmed by 3 bases and 0 bases, with 19 bases remaining between them. CDR3 length: 18 amino acids.

The chain is built from TRBV19 and TRBJ2-3, with 8 nucleotides matching TRBD2. The germline V gene encodes CDR1 LNHDA and CDR2 SQIVND (reference sequence). The CDR3 runs to 14 residues. The V and J ends lost 5 bases and 4 bases, in that order; junction bases with no gene match: 5. CDR3 amino acids: CASSLTSEADTQYF. Written as DNA, the CDR3 is TGTGCCAGTAGTCTGACTAGCGAGGCAGATACGCAGTATTTT.

The V call is TRBV7-9, the J call TRBJ2-2, with TRBD2 matching over 10 bases. Germline lookup yields CDR1 SEHNR and CDR2 FQNEAQ (reference sequence). This CDR3 spans 19 amino acids. Losses at the gene ends were 2 bases for V and 6 bases for J; bases not matched to a gene: 15. DNA for the CDR3: TGTGCCAGCAGCTTACGGTTCGAGCTAGCGGGAGATTTCGCCGGGGAGCTGTTTTTT. Translating gives CASSLRFELAGDFAGELFF.

The genes are TRBV28 and TRBJ1-5; TRBD1 matches at 10 bases. CDR1 is MDHEN, CDR2 SYDVKM, per germline. The CDR3 runs 15 residues. V dropped 7 bases and J dropped 2; count of bases not matched to a gene: 5. For the CDR3, the DNA is TGTGCCAGCATCTGGGGGACAGGGGGCAATCAGCCCCAGCATTTT. This translates into CASIWGTGGNQPQHF.

The rearrangement uses TRBV11-1 and TRBJ2-1; no reliable D call. V was trimmed by 1 base and J by 10 bases, leaving 11 bases between them. The CDR3 spans 13 residues. Germline V gives CDR1 SGHAT, CDR2 FQDESV (reference sequence). The CDR3 coding sequence is TGTGCCAGCAGCTTAGAATTGCTTGCGGAGCAGTTCTTC. It encodes CASSLELLAEQFF.

The rearrangement joins TRBV18 to TRBJ2-7; TRBD1 aligns across 9 bases. The germline CDR1 and CDR2 sequences are KGHSH and LQKENI. The length of the CDR3 is 14 residues. Trimming cost V 4 bases and J 3 bases; bases outside gene matches: 4. Written as DNA, the CDR3 is TGTGCCAGCTCACTTCGACAGGGGGACTACGAGCAGTACTTC. It encodes CASSLRQGDYEQYF.

The rearrangement joins TRBV5-1 to TRBJ2-1, with D perhaps matching TRBD1 (6 bases). The length of the CDR3 is 14 residues. V lost 5 bases, J lost 9 bases, and 18 bases lay in between. Germline CDR1 is SGHRS and CDR2 is YFSETQ. CDR3 sequence: CASRQVGANGEQFF. The CDR3 DNA reads as TGCGCCAGCAGGCAAGTGGGGGCGAATGGTGAGCAGTTCTTC.

The chain joins TRBV19 to TRBJ2-1; TRBD2 might be the D (5 bases). CDR3 length equals 13 residues. CDR1 and CDR2 from the germline V gene are LNHDA and SQIVND (reference sequence). V lost 8 bases, J lost 9 bases, and 17 bases lay in between. CDR3 DNA sequence: TGTGCCAGTGGTTGGACTGGACCCGCTGAGCAGTTCTTC. It codes for CASGWTGPAEQFF.

Comments on this clone: This sample also contains other DNA sequences that code for the same CDR3. This CDR3 is CASSGSGQETQYF. For the CDR3, the DNA is TGCGCCAGCAGCGGATCGGGGCAAGAGACCCAGTACTTC. The rearrangement links TRBV5-1 to TRBJ2-5, with D possibly TRBD2 on 5 matching bases. V shed 4 bases and J shed 2 bases, with 9 bases lying between them. This CDR3 is 13 amino acids long. Germline V gene sequence: CDR1 SGHRS, CDR2 YFSETQ.

The gene calls are TRBV7-2 and TRBJ1-2, with 9 bases aligning to TRBD1. This CDR3 has 14 amino acids. CDR1 SGHTA and CDR2 FQGNSA come from the germline V gene. Germline trimming cut 4 bases from V and 8 bases from J; bases unmatched to any gene: 8. CDR3 in amino acids: CASSSPGQGQGYTF. The CDR3 region has the DNA TGTGCCAGCAGCTCGCCGGGACAGGGACAGGGCTACACCTTC.

This chain links TRBV7-2 with TRBJ2-7; TRBD2 matches 11 bases. This CDR3 is built from 15 residues. The J segment lost 4 bases and the V segment lost 5 bases, leaving 7 bases of the junction unmatched. The germline V gene encodes CDR1 SGHTA and CDR2 FQGNSA. The CDR3 loop reads CASSLRTSGPYEQYF. The CDR3 DNA is TGTGCCAGCAGCCTAAGGACTAGCGGGCCATACGAGCAGTACTTC.

The chain has TRBV13 and TRBJ2-5, with D possibly matching TRBD2 (6 bases). This CDR3 spans 14 amino acids. The germline V gene has CDR1 PRHDT and CDR2 FYEKMQ (reference sequence). V lost 5 bases and J 2 bases, leaving 12 bases between the germline ends. The CDR3 DNA sequence: TGTGCCAGCAGCACCGGGGGAGTACAAGAGACCCAGTACTTC. Protein sequence: CASSTGGVQETQYF.

The chain is built from TRBV6-5 and TRBJ1-2, with D unresolved. Germline V lookup: CDR1 MNHEY, CDR2 SVGAGI. This CDR3 comprises 11 residues. The CDR3 reads CAAGTNYGYTF. CDR3 sequence (DNA): TGTGCTGCCGGGACTAACTATGGCTACACCTTC.

The CDR3 sequence is CASSFPATATDTQYF. The CDR3 nucleotides read TGTGCCAGCAGTTTCCCCGCGACAGCCACAGATACGCAGTATTTT. The chain recombines TRBV28 with TRBJ2-3; tentatively, D is TRBD1 (5 bases). Trimming removed 3 bases at V and 2 bases at J, with 12 bases between. Germline V gene sequence: CDR1 MDHEN, CDR2 SYDVKM. CDR3 length: 15 amino acids.

This chain connects TRBV6-5 to TRBJ1-6; D remains unclear. Germline lookup yields CDR1 MNHEY and CDR2 SVGAGI. The CDR3 loop spans 15 amino acids. V lost 2 bases, J lost 7 bases, and 12 bases lay in between. The CDR3 region is CASSYEGEQNSPLHF. The CDR3 DNA is TGTGCCAGCAGTTACGAGGGAGAGCAGAATTCACCCCTCCACTTT.

V gene TRBV5-6 combines with J gene TRBJ2-5; 7 bases are a match to TRBD1. Gene TRBJ2-7 matches the end of the DNA better, so the J call may be wrong. In germline, CDR1 is SGHDT, CDR2 YYEEEE. This CDR3 region has 14 residues. The CDR3 region has the DNA TGTGCCAGCAGGTTGTACGACAGGGTCTACGAGCAGTACTTC. It translates to CASRLYDRVYEQYF.

V is TRBV7-2 and J is TRBJ2-7, with D perhaps matching TRBD2 (6 bases). The CDR3 runs 14 residues. Germline CDR1 reads SGHTA; CDR2 reads FQGNSA. With 3 bases removed from V and 3 bases from J, the gap between germline ends came to 12 bases. DNA for the CDR3: TGTGCCAGCAGCTTCCTCCATAGCGGCTACGAGCAGTACTTC. Its translation is CASSFLHSGYEQYF.

This chain connects TRBV4-1 to TRBJ2-1; 7 bases agree with TRBD2. The length of the CDR3 is 16 residues. Germline lookup yields CDR1 MGHRA and CDR2 YSYEKL. J lost 1 base, V lost 1 base, and 4 bases had no gene match. The CDR3 DNA reads as TGCGCCAGCAGCCAAGCCAGCGGGATATCCTACAATGAGCAGTTCTTC. Amino acid sequence: CASSQASGISYNEQFF.

The rearrangement uses TRBV10-3 and TRBJ2-1; 13 bases agree with TRBD2. Germline V gene lookup returns CDR1 ENHRY and CDR2 SYGVKD. This CDR3 has 17 residues. V trimming: 4 bases; J trimming: 4 bases; junction bases outside the gene matches: 7. The CDR3 region has the DNA TGTGCCATCAGTGTACTAGCGGGAGGGTACCCGTACAATGAGCAGTTCTTC. Translation: CAISVLAGGYPYNEQFF.